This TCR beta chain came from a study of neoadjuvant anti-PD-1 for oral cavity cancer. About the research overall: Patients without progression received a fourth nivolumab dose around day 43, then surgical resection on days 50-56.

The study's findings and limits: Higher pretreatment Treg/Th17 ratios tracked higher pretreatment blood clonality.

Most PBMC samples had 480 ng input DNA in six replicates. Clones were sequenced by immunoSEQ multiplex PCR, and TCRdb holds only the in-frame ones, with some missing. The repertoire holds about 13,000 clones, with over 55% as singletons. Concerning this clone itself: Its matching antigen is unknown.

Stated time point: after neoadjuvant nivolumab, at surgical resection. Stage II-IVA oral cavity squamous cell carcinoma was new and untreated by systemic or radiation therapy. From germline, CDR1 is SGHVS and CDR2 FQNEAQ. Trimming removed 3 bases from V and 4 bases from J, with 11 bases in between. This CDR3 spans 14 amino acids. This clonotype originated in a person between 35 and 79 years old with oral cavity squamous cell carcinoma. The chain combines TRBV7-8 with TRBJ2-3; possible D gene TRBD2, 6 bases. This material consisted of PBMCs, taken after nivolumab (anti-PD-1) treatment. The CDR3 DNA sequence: TGTGCCAGCAGCTTGGCAGGGAGGCCAGATACGCAGTATTTT. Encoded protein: CASSLAGRPDTQYF.